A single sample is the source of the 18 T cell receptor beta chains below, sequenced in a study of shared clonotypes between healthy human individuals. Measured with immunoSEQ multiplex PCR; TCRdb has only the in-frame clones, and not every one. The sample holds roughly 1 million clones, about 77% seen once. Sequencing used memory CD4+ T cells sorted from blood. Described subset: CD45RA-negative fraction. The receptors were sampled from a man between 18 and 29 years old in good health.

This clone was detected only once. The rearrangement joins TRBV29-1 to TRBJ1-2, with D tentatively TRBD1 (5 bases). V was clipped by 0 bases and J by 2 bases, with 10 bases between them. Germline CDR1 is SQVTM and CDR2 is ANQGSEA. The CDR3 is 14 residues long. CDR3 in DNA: TGCAGCGTTGAAGAGGACAAACAAAACTATGGCTACACCTTC. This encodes CSVEEDKQNYGYTF.

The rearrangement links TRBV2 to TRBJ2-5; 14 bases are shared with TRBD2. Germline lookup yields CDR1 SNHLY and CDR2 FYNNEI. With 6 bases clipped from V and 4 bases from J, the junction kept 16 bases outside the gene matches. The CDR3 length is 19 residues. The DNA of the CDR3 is TGTGCCAGCAGCTCTGGGACTAGCGGGAGATTGGCTGGCGGAGAGACCCAGTACTTC. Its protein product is CASSSGTSGRLAGGETQYF.

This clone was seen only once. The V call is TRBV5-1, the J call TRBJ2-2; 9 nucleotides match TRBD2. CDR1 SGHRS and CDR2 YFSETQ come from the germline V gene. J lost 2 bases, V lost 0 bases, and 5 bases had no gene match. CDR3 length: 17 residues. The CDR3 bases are TGCGCCAGCAGCTTGGGGCTAGCGGGACCTAACACCGGGGAGCTGTTTTTT. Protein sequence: CASSLGLAGPNTGELFF.

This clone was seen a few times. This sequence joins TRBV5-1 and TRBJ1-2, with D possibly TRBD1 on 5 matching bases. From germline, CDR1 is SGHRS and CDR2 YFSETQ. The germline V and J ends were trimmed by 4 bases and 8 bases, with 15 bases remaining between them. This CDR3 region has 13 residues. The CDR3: CASSTDTQGGYTF. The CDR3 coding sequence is TGCGCCAGCAGCACCGACACCCAGGGCGGCTACACCTTC.

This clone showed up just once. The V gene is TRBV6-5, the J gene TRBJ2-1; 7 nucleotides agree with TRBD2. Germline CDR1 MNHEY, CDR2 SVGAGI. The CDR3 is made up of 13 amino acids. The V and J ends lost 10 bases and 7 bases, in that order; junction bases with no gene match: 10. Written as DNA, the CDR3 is TGTGCCACCCGGGGAGGGTTAAGGAATGAGCAGTTCTTC. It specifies CATRGGLRNEQFF.

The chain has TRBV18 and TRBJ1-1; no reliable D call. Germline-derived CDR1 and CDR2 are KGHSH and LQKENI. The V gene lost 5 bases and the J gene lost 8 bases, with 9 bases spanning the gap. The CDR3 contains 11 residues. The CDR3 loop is CASSSGREAFF. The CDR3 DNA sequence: TGTGCCAGCTCAAGCGGACGGGAAGCTTTCTTT.

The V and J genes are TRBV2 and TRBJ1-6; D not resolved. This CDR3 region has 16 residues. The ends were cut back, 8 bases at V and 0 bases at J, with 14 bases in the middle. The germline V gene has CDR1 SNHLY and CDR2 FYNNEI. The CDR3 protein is CASGRAASSYNSPLHF. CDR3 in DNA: TGTGCCAGCGGGCGGGCAGCCAGCTCCTATAATTCACCCCTCCACTTT.

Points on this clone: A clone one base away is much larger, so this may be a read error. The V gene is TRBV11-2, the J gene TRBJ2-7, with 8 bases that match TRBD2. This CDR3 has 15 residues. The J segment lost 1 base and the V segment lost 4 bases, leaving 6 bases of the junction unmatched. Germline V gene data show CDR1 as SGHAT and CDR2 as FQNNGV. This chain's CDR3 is CASSSPGTSSYEQYF. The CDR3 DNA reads TGTGCCAGCAGCTCCCCCGGGACTAGTTCCTACGAGCAGTACTTC.

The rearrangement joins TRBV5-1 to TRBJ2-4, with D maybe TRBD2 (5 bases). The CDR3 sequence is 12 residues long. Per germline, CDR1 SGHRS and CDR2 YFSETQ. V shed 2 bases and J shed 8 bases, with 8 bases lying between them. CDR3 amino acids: CASSFWGDIQYF. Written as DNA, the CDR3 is TGCGCCAGCAGCTTTTGGGGAGACATTCAGTACTTC.

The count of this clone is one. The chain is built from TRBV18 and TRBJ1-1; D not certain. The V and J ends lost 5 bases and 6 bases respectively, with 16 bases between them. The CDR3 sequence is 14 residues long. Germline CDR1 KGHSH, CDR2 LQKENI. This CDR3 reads CASSVRIDHAEAFF. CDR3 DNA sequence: TGTGCCAGCTCAGTCAGGATCGATCACGCTGAAGCTTTCTTT.

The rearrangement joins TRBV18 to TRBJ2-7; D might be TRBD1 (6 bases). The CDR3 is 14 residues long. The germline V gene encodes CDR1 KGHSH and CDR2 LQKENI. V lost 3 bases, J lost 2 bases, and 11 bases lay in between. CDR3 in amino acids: CASSPAGAPYEQYF. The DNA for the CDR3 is TGTGCCAGCTCACCGGCAGGGGCCCCCTACGAGCAGTACTTC.

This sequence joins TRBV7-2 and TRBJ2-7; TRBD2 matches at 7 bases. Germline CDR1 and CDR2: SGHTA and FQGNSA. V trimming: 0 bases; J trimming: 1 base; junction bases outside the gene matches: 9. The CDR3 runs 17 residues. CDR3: CASSLASGSGLSYEQYF. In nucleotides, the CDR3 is TGTGCCAGCAGCTTAGCGAGTGGTAGCGGGTTATCCTACGAGCAGTACTTC.

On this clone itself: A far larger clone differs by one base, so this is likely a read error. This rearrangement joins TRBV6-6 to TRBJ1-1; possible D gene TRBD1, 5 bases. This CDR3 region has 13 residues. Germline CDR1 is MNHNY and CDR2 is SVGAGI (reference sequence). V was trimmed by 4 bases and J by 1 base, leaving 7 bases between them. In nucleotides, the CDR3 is TGTGCCAGCAGTTCCAGGGAGAACACTGAAGCTTTCTTT. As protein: CASSSRENTEAFF.

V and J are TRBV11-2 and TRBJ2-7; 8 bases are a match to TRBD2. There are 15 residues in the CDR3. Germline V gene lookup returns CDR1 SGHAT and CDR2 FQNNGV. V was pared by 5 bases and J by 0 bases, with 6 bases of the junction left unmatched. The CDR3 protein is CASSPRGTSSYEQYF. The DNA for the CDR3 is TGTGCCAGCAGCCCGCGGGGGACTAGCTCCTACGAGCAGTACTTC.

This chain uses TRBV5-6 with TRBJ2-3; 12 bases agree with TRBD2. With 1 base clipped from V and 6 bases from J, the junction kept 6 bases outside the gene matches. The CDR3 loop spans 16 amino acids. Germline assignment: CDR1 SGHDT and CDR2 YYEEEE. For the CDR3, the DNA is TGTGCCAGCAGCTTGAGGAGGACTAGCGGGGAGGATACGCAGTATTTT. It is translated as CASSLRRTSGEDTQYF.

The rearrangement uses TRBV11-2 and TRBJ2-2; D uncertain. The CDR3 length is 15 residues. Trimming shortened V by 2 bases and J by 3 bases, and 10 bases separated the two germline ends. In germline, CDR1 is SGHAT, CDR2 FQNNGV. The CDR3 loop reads CASSLRALDTGELFF. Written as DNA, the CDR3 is TGTGCCAGCAGCTTAAGAGCGTTGGACACCGGGGAGCTGTTTTTT.

CDR3 coding DNA: TGTGCCAGCAGCTCCACCCACGACAGGGCTGGGAATCAGCCCCAGCATTTT. It encodes CASSSTHDRAGNQPQHF. The chain carries TRBV7-8 and TRBJ1-5, with TRBD1 matching over 7 bases. V lost 4 bases and J lost 4; bases outside the gene matches: 13. Germline V gives CDR1 SGHVS, CDR2 FQNEAQ. This CDR3 is built from 17 residues.

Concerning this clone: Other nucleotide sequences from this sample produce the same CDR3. DNA for the CDR3: TGTGCCAGCAGCAAGGGCAATCAGCCCCAGCATTTT. Protein product: CASSKGNQPQHF. V and J are TRBV9 and TRBJ1-5, with D uncertain. This CDR3 is 12 amino acids long. The V gene's germline CDR1 is SGDLS and CDR2 YYNGEE. Trimming shortened V by 4 bases and J by 2 bases, and 4 bases separated the two germline ends.